The 17 T cell receptor beta chains below were found in one sample sequenced in a study of shared clonotypes between healthy human individuals. The repertoire was sequenced with immunoSEQ multiplex PCR; TCRdb's copy has only in-frame clones and lacks some. The top ten hold more than 10% of the sample, which has about 490,000 clones, around four fifths seen once. The sequenced sample was PBMCs. These receptor sequences come from a woman aged 40 to 50 in good health. Some clones in this sample may be carry-over from other donors' samples.

V gene TRBV5-1 combines with J gene TRBJ2-3, with TRBD2 identical over 14 bases. This CDR3 comprises 16 residues. Germline V gene sequence: CDR1 SGHRS, CDR2 YFSETQ. The V and J ends lost 4 bases and 5 bases, in that order; junction bases with no gene match: 6. The DNA for the CDR3 is TGCGCCAGCAGCCAGCGGACTAGCGGGAGGTTAGATACGCAGTATTTT. Amino acids: CASSQRTSGRLDTQYF.

This chain joins TRBV28 and TRBJ2-1; TRBD2 matches at 8 bases. This CDR3 is 16 amino acids long. J lost 3 bases, V lost 7 bases, and 11 bases had no gene match. Germline V lookup: CDR1 MDHEN, CDR2 SYDVKM. The CDR3 nucleotides read TGTGCCAGCAACAAACGCAGCGGGAGCCACTACAATGAGCAGTTCTTC. Encoded protein: CASNKRSGSHYNEQFF.

The V and J genes are TRBV27 and TRBJ2-4; D gene ambiguous. Germline-derived CDR1 and CDR2 are MNHEY and SMNVEV (reference sequence). V dropped 5 bases and J dropped 0 bases, with 11 bases sitting between them. CDR3 length equals 15 residues. CDR3 in amino acids: CASSPPRVAKNIQYF. CDR3 DNA: TGTGCCAGCAGTCCCCCTCGGGTAGCCAAAAACATTCAGTACTTC.

This chain links TRBV6-5 with TRBJ2-1, with TRBD2 identical over 8 bases. Germline V CDR1 and CDR2: MNHEY, SVGAGI. V gave up 5 bases and J gave up 4 bases; unmatched junction bases: 4. This CDR3 has 14 residues. The CDR3 bases are TGTGCCAGCAGTCTAGCGGGTGCGTACAATGAGCAGTTCTTC. This encodes CASSLAGAYNEQFF.

The rearrangement links TRBV27 to TRBJ2-2; D is ambiguous. The CDR3 totals 13 residues. CDR1 MNHEY and CDR2 SMNVEV come from the germline V gene (reference sequence). V was shortened by 5 bases and J by 1 base, with 5 bases between the two germline ends. CDR3 coding DNA: TGTGCCAGCAGTCGGAGGAACACCGGGGAGCTGTTTTTT. Translated: CASSRRNTGELFF.

The chain combines TRBV7-2 with TRBJ2-7; D gene ambiguous. This CDR3 is 13 amino acids long. The V gene lost 5 bases and the J gene lost 0 bases, with 8 bases spanning the gap. Germline CDR1 reads SGHTA; CDR2 reads FQGNSA. CDR3 sequence: CASSRPNSYEQYF. DNA of the CDR3: TGTGCCAGCAGCAGGCCAAACTCCTACGAGCAGTACTTC.

This chain joins TRBV7-9 and TRBJ1-2; D remains unclear. Germline loops: CDR1 SEHNR, CDR2 FQNEAQ (reference sequence). V lost 2 bases and J 4 bases, leaving 5 bases between the germline ends. This CDR3 region has 12 residues. The CDR3 DNA reads TGTGCCAGCAGCTTATATGGCTATGGCTACACCTTC. It yields the protein CASSLYGYGYTF.

This clone has only one observation. This sequence joins TRBV19 and TRBJ2-5; tentative D call: TRBD2 (6 bases). Trimming stripped 3 bases from V and 0 bases from J, with 11 bases between. The CDR3 loop spans 15 amino acids. Germline CDR1 is LNHDA and CDR2 is SQIVND (reference sequence). The CDR3 DNA reads as TGTGCCAGTAGTATCGGCCGGGGGTACCAAGAGACCCAGTACTTC. It yields the protein CASSIGRGYQETQYF.

This clone has more than one count but fewer than ten. The chain recombines TRBV7-2 with TRBJ2-7; 7 bases align to TRBD1. The germline V gene encodes CDR1 SGHTA and CDR2 FQGNSA. The V gene end was trimmed by 7 bases and the J gene end by 1 base; junction bases not matched to a gene: 1. The CDR3 covers 12 residues. Here the CDR3 reads CASKQGSYEQYF. The CDR3 region has the DNA TGTGCCAGCAAACAGGGGTCCTACGAGCAGTACTTC.

The sample holds a few counts of this clone. The chain links TRBV4-1 to TRBJ1-1; 7 nucleotides line up with TRBD1. Germline lookup yields CDR1 MGHRA and CDR2 YSYEKL. V lost 0 bases to trimming and J lost 0 bases; unmatched junction nucleotides: 7. The CDR3 is 17 amino acids. The CDR3 loop reads CASSQERGHAMNTEAFF. The CDR3, as DNA: TGCGCCAGCAGCCAAGAAAGGGGGCACGCCATGAACACTGAAGCTTTCTTT.

The chain is built from TRBV11-1 and TRBJ2-5, with D possibly being TRBD1 (6 bases). The ends were cut back, 5 bases at V and 1 base at J, with 11 bases in the middle. CDR1 and CDR2 from the germline V gene are SGHAT and FQDESV (reference sequence). The CDR3 has 14 amino acids. DNA of the CDR3: TGTGCCAGCAGCACAGACAGGTTCCAAGAGACCCAGTACTTC. It is translated as CASSTDRFQETQYF.

This clone showed up many times. This chain links TRBV6-1 with TRBJ2-3; TRBD1 matches at 11 bases. Germline values: CDR1 MNHNS, CDR2 SASEGT. The junction had 1 base not matched to a gene; V was cut back by 4 bases and J by 4 bases. This CDR3 contains 14 residues. The DNA of the CDR3 is TGTGCCAGCAGTGGGACAGGGGGCGCAGATACGCAGTATTTT. Its protein product is CASSGTGGADTQYF.

In regard to this clone: The junction shows a germline mismatch at one end, possibly a read error. The chain carries TRBV2 and TRBJ2-7; 13 bases align to TRBD2. The CDR3 contains 13 residues. Per the germline V gene, CDR1 is SNHLY and CDR2 is FYNNEI. This CDR3 reads CASQRGLAGTLDF. The CDR3 DNA reads TGTGCCAGCCAGAGGGGACTAGCGGGAACGTTGGACTTC. Filled out from reference TRBV2 and TRBJ2-7, the complete variable domain reads EPEVTQTPSHQVTQMGQEVILRCVPISNHLYFYWYRQILGQKVEFLVSFYNNEISEKSEIFDDQFSVERPDGSNFTLKIRSTKLEDSAMYFCASQRGLAGTLDFGPGTRLTVT.

This chain connects TRBV27 to TRBJ2-7, with 7 positions matching TRBD1. The junction had 7 bases not matched to a gene; V was cut back by 5 bases and J by 3 bases. The germline gives CDR1 MNHEY, CDR2 SMNVEV (reference sequence). There are 14 residues in the CDR3. CDR3 residues: CASSRVGQSYEQYF. For the CDR3, the DNA is TGTGCCAGCAGTAGAGTGGGACAGAGCTACGAGCAGTACTTC.

The V gene is TRBV28, the J gene TRBJ2-2, with D perhaps given as TRBD1 or TRBD2 (5 bases each). Germline CDR1 reads MDHEN; CDR2 reads SYDVKM. V shed 7 bases and J shed 7 bases, with 13 bases lying between them. The CDR3 covers 13 residues. CDR3 sequence reads: CASMGDWVGELFF. The CDR3 region has the DNA TGTGCCAGCATGGGGGATTGGGTCGGGGAGCTGTTTTTT.

V usage is TRBV18 and J usage is TRBJ2-7; no definite D call. The V end was cut by 2 bases, the J end by 4 bases, with 15 bases between. The CDR3 totals 15 residues. Germline V gene data show CDR1 as KGHSH and CDR2 as LQKENI. CDR3 DNA sequence: TGTGCCAGCTCACCAAGCCTAGGCCTAGTTTACGAGCAGTACTTC. Protein product: CASSPSLGLVYEQYF.

In this sample, this clone turned up a few times. V gene TRBV29-1 combines with J gene TRBJ1-5; no firm D call. Germline loops: CDR1 SQVTM, CDR2 ANQGSEA. Trimming pared 2 bases from V and 2 bases from J, leaving 7 bases between. This CDR3 spans 13 amino acids. The CDR3 sequence: CSVEYGRNQPQHF. The CDR3 DNA is TGCAGCGTTGAATACGGTCGCAATCAGCCCCAGCATTTT. The whole variable domain, remainder taken from reference TRBV29-1 and TRBJ1-5, is SAVISQKPSRDICQRGTSLTIQCQVDSQVTMMFWYRQQPGQSLTLIATANQGSEATYESGFVIDKFPISRPNLTFSTLTVSNMSPEDSSIYLCSVEYGRNQPQHFGDGTRLSIL.